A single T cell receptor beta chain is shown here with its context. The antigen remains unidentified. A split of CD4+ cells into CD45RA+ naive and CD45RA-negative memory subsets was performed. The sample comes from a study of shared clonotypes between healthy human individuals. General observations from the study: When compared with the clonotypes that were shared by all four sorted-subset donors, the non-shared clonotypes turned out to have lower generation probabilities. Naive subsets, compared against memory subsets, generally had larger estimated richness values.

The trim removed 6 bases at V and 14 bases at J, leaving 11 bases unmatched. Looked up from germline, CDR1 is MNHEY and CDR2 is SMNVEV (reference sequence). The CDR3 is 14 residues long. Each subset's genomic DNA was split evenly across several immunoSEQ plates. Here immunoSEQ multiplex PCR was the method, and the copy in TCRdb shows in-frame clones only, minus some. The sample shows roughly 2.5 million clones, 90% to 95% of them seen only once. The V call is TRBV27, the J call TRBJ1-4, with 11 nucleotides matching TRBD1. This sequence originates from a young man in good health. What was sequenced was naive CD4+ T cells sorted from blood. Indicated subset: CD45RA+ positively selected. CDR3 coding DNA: TGTGCCAGCAGCGGGGACAGGGGGTCGCGGGCGCTGTTTTTT. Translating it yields CASSGDRGSRALFF.